This T cell receptor beta chain was recovered during a study of blood T cells in healthy people across ages. It was with a sample-barcoded 5' primer and a J-beta primer mix that a second PCR of roughly 7 to 12 cycles was run. TCRdb itself ran the 5' RACE reads through MiXCR, one entry per CDR3 protein. The data show 1.5 million to 2 million distinct CDR3 sequences, with 28% seen just once and 6.5% to 8.5% held by the top ten. The V gene end was trimmed by 0 bases and the J gene end by 3 bases; junction bases not matched to a gene: 8. Looked up from germline, CDR1 is SGHRS and CDR2 is YFSETQ. The CDR3 is 16 residues long. This clonotype was detected only a few times. Its antigen is not known. Study results and caveats: Nothing was known about donor CMV status, and this possibly confounded expanded clonotype changes.

The TCR sequence derives from a woman aged 25 to 45 in good health. This chain connects TRBV5-1 to TRBJ2-7, with TRBD2 identical over 8 bases. The sequencing input was blood. CDR3: CASSLAWGTSYYEQYF. CDR3 nucleotides: TGCGCCAGCAGCTTGGCCTGGGGGACTAGTTACTACGAGCAGTACTTC. Full variable domain (outside the CDR3, taken from reference TRBV5-1 and TRBJ2-7): KAGVTQTPRYLIKTRGQQVTLSCSPISGHRSVSWYQQTPGQGLQFLFEYFSETQRNKGNFPGRFSGRQFSNSRSEMNVSTLELGDSALYLCASSLAWGTSYYEQYFGPGTRLTVT.